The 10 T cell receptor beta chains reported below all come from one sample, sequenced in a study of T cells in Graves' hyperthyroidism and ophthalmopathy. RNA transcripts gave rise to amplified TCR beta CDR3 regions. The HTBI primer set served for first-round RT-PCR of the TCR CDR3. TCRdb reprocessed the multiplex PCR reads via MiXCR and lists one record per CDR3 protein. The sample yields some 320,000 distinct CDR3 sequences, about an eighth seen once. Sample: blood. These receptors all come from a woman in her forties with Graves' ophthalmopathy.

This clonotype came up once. CDR3 in amino acids: CASSQEGQGNTIYF. In nucleotides, the CDR3 is TGTGCCAGCAGCCAGGAGGGACAGGGAAACACCATATATTTT. The V gene is TRBV3-1, the J gene TRBJ1-3; 7 positions agree with TRBD1. CDR3 length: 14 amino acids. Germline lookup yields CDR1 LGHDT and CDR2 YNNKEL (reference sequence). V lost 3 bases to trimming and J lost 4 bases; unmatched junction nucleotides: 3.

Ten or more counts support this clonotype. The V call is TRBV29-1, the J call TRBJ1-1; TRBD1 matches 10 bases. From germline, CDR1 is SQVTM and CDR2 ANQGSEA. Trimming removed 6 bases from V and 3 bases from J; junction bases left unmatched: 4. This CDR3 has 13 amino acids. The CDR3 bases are TGCAGCGTGCGTGGACAGGGGGACACTGAAGCTTTCTTT. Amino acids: CSVRGQGDTEAFF.

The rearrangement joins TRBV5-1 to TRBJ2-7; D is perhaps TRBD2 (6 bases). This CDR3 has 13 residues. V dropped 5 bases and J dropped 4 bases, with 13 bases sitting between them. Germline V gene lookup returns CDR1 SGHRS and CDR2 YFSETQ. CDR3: CASRRGTPYEQYF. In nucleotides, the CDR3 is TGCGCCAGCAGGAGAGGGACTCCTTACGAGCAGTACTTC.

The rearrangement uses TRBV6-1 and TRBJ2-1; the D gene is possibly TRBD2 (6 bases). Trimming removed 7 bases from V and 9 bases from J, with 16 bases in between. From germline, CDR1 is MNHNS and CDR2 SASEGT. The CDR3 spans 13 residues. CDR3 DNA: TGTGCCAGCACCCCTAGTGACGGGAGTGAGCAGTTCTTC. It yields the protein CASTPSDGSEQFF.

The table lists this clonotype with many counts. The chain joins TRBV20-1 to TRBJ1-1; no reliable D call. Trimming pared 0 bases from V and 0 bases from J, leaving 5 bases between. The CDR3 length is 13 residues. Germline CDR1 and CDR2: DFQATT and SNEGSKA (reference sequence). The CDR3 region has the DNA TGCAGTGCTAGAGAGTGGATGAACACTGAAGCTTTCTTT. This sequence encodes CSAREWMNTEAFF.

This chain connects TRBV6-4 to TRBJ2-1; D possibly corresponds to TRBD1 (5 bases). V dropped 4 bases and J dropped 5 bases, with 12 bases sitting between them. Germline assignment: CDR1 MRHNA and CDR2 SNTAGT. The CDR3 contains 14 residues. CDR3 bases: TGTGCCAGCAGTGGACAGTCAACCCACAATGAGCAGTTCTTC. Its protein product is CASSGQSTHNEQFF.

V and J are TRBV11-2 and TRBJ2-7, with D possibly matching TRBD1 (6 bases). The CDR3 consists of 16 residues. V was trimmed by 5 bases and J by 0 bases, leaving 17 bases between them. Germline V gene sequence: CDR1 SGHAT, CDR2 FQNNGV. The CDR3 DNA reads TGTGCCAGCAGCCTAAGGGCCCTACAGGGCTCCTACGAGCAGTACTTC. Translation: CASSLRALQGSYEQYF.

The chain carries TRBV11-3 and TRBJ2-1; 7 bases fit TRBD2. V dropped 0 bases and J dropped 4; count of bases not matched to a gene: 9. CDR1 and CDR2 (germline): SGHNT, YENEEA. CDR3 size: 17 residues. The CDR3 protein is CASSLDLGGRGYNEQFF. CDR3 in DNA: TGTGCCAGCAGCTTAGACCTTGGAGGGAGGGGTTACAATGAGCAGTTCTTC. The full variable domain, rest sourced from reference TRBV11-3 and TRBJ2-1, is EAGVVQSPRYKIIEKKQPVAFWCNPISGHNTLYWYLQNLGQGPELLIRYENEEAVDDSQLPKDRFSAERLKGVDSTLKIQPAELGDSAVYLCASSLDLGGRGYNEQFFGPGTRLTVL.

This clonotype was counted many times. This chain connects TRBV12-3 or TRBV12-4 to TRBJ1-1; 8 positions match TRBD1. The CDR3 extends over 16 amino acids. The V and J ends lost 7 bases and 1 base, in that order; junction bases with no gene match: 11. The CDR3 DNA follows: TGTGCCAGCACTTTGGGACAGGCTCATTCGAACACTGAAGCTTTCTTT. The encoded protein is CASTLGQAHSNTEAFF.

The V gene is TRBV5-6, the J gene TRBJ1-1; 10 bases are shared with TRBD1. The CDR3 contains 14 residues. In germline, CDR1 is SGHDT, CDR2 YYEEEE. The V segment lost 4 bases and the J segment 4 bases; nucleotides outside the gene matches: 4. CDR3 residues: CASSERDRGTEAFF. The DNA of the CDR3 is TGTGCCAGCAGCGAGAGGGACAGGGGCACTGAAGCTTTCTTT.